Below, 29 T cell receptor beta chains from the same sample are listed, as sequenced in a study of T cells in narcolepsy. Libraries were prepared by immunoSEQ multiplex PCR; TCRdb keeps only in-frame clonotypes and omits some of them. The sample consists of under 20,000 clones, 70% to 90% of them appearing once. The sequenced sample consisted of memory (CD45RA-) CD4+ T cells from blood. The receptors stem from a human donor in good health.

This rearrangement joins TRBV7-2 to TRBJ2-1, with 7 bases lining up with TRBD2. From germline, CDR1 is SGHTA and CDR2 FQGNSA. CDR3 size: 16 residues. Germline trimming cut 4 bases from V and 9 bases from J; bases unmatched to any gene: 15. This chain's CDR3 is CASSWRMGDYLGEQFF. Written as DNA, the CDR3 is TGTGCCAGCAGCTGGAGGATGGGGGACTATTTGGGTGAGCAGTTCTTC. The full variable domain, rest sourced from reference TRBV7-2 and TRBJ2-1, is GAGVSQSPSNKVTEKGKDVELRCDPISGHTALYWYRQSLGQGLEFLIYFQGNSAPDKSGLPSDRFSAERTGGSVSTLTIQRTQQEDSAVYLCASSWRMGDYLGEQFFGPGTRLTVL.

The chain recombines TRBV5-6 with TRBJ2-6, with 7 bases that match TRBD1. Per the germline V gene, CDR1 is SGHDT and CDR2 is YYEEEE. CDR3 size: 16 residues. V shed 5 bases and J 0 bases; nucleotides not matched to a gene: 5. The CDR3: CASSPEGASGANVLTF. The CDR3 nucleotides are TGTGCCAGCAGTCCCGAGGGGGCCTCTGGGGCCAACGTCCTGACTTTC.

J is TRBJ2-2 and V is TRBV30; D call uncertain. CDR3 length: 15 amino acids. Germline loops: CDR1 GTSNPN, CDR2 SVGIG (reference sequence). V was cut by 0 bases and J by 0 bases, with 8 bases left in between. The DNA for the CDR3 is TGTGCCTGGAGTGTAACGGGTGCGAACACCGGGGAGCTGTTTTTT. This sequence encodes CAWSVTGANTGELFF.

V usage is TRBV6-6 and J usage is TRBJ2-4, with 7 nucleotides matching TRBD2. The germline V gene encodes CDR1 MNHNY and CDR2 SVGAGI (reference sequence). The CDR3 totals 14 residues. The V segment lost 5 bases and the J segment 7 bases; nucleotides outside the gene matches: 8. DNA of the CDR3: TGTGCCAGCAGTGCGGGACCGGGGGGTAACATTCAGTACTTC. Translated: CASSAGPGGNIQYF.

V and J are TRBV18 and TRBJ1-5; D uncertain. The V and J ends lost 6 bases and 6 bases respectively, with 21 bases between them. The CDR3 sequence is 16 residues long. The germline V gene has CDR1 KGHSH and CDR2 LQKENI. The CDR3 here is CASSPLGDSSRQPQHF. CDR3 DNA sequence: TGTGCCAGCTCGCCCCTTGGGGATTCGTCTCGTCAGCCCCAGCATTTT. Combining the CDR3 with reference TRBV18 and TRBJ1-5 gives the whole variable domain NAGVMQNPRHLVRRRGQEARLRCSPMKGHSHVYWYRQLPEEGLKFMVYLQKENIIDESGMPKERFSAEFPKEGPSILRIQQVVRGDSAAYFCASSPLGDSSRQPQHFGDGTRLSIL.

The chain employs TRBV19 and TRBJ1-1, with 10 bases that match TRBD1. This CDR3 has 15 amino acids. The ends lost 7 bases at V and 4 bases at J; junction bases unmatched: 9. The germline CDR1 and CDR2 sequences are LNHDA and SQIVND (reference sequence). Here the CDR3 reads CASTPRTGGGTEAFF. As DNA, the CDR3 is TGTGCCAGTACCCCGAGGACAGGGGGGGGCACTGAAGCTTTCTTT.

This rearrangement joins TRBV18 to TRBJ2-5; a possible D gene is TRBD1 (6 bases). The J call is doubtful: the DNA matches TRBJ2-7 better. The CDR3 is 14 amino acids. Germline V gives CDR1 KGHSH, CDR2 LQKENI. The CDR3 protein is CASSPGQLAYEQYF. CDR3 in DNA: TGTGCCAGCTCACCCGGACAGCTAGCCTACGAGCAGTACTTC.

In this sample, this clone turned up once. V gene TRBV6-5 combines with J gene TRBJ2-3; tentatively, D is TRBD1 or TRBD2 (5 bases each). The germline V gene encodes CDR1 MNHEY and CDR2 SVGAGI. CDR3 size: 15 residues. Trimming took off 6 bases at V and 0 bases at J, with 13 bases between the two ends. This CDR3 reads CASRNAGSSTDTQYF. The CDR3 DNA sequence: TGTGCCAGCAGAAACGCAGGGAGTAGCACAGATACGCAGTATTTT.

In DNA form, the CDR3 reads TGTGCCAGCAGGGAAGCAGATACGCAGTATTTT. Amino acids: CASREADTQYF. The chain is built from TRBV7-2 and TRBJ2-3; D call uncertain. Trimming stripped 6 bases from V and 4 bases from J, with 5 bases between. Germline CDR1 SGHTA, CDR2 FQGNSA. This CDR3 region has 11 residues. Based on the CDR3 plus reference TRBV7-2 and TRBJ2-3, the full variable domain is GAGVSQSPSNKVTEKGKDVELRCDPISGHTALYWYRQSLGQGLEFLIYFQGNSAPDKSGLPSDRFSAERTGGSVSTLTIQRTQQEDSAVYLCASREADTQYFGPGTRLTVL.

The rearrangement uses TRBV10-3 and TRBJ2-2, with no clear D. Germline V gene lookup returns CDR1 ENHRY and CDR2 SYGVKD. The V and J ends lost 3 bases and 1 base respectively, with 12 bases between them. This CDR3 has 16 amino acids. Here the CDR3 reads CAISEQSARNTGELFF. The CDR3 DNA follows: TGTGCCATCAGTGAACAGTCGGCGAGGAACACCGGGGAGCTGTTTTTT.

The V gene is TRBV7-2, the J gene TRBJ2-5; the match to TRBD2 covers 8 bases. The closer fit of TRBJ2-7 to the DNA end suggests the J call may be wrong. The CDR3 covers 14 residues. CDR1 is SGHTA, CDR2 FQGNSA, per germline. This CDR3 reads CASSSGGTSYEQYF. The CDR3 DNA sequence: TGTGCCAGCAGCTCCGGCGGGACTAGCTACGAGCAGTACTTC.

CDR3 nucleotides: TGTGCCAGCAGCTCCAGGACTAGCGGGAGGAATACGCAGTATTTT. Protein sequence: CASSSRTSGRNTQYF. The V call is TRBV5-4, the J call TRBJ2-3; 14 nucleotides line up with TRBD2. The V and J ends lost 3 bases and 7 bases, in that order; junction bases with no gene match: 4. Germline lookup yields CDR1 SGHNT and CDR2 YYREEE (reference sequence). The CDR3 has 15 amino acids.

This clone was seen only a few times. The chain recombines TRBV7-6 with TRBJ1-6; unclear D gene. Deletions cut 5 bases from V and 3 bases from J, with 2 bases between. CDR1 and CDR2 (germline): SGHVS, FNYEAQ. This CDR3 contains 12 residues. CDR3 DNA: TGTGCCAGCAGCGTCTATAATTCACCCCTCCACTTT. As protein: CASSVYNSPLHF. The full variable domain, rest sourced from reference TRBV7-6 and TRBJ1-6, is GAGVSQSPRYKVTKRGQDVALRCDPISGHVSLYWYRQALGQGPEFLTYFNYEAQQDKSGLPNDRFSAERPEGSISTLTIQRTEQRDSAMYRCASSVYNSPLHFGNGTRLTVT.

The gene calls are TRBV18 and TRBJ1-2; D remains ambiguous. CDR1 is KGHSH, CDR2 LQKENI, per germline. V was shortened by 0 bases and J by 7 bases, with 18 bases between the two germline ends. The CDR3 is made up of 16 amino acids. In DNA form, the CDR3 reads TGTGCCAGCTCACCACCGGCAGGATCGATAGCAGGTGGCTACACCTTC. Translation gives CASSPPAGSIAGGYTF.

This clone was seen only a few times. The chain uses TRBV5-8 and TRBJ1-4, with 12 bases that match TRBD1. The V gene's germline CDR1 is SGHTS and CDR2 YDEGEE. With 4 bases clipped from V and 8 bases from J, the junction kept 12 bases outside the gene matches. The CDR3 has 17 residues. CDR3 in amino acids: CASSLGTGGTWGEKLFF. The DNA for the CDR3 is TGTGCCAGCAGCCTAGGGACAGGGGGCACCTGGGGAGAAAAACTGTTTTTT.

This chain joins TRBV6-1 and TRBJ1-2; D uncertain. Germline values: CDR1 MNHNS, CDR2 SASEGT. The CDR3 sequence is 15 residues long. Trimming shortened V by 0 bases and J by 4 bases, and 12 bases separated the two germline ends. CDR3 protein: CASSEALRAGYGYTF. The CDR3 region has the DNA TGTGCCAGCAGTGAAGCGTTAAGGGCTGGCTATGGCTACACCTTC.

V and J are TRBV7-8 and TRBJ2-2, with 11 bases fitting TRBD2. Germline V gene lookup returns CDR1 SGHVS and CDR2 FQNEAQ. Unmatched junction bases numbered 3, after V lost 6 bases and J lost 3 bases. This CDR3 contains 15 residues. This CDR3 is CASRKLAGDTGELFF. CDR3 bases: TGTGCCAGCAGAAAACTAGCGGGGGACACCGGGGAGCTGTTTTTT.

The CDR3 loop reads CASSLTSGRAQDTQYF. The CDR3 nucleotides read TGTGCCAGCAGCTTGACTAGCGGGAGGGCGCAAGATACGCAGTATTTT. J is TRBJ2-3 and V is TRBV7-9, with 14 bases lining up with TRBD2. The V and J ends lost 3 bases and 5 bases, in that order; junction bases with no gene match: 4. There are 16 residues in the CDR3. From germline, CDR1 is SEHNR and CDR2 FQNEAQ (reference sequence).

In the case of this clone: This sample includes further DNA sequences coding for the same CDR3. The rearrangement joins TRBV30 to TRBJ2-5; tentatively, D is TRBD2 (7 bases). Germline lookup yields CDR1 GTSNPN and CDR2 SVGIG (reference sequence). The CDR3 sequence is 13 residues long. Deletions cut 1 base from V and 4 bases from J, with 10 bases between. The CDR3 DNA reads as TGTGCCTGGAGTGGGGGGGGGCGAGAGACCCAGTACTTC. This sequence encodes CAWSGGGRETQYF.

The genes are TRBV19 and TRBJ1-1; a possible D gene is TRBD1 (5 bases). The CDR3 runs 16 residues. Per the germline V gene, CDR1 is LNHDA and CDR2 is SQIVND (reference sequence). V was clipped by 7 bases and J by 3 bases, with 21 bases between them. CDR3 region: CASKRFEGTGDTEAFF. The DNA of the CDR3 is TGTGCCAGTAAAAGGTTTGAGGGGACGGGGGACACTGAAGCTTTCTTT.

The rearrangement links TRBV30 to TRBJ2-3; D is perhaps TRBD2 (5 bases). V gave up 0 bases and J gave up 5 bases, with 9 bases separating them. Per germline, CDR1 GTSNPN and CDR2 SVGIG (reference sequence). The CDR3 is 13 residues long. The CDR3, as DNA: TGTGCCTGGAGTGTTGGAGGATTAGATACGCAGTATTTT. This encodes CAWSVGGLDTQYF.

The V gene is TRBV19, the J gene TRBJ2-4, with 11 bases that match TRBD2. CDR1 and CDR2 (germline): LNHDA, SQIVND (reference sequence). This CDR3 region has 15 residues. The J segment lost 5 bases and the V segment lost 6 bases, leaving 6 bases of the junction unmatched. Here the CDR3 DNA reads TGTGCCAGTAGATACCGGGGACTAGCGGAAAACATTCAGTACTTC. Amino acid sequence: CASRYRGLAENIQYF.

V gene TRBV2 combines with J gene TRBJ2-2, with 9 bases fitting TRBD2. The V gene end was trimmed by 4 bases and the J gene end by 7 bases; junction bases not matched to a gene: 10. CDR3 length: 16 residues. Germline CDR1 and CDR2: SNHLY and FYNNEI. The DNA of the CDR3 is TGTGCCAGCAGTGGAAGACTAGCGGCGAACGGCGGGGAGCTGTTTTTT. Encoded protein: CASSGRLAANGGELFF.

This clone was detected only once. The CDR3 DNA is TGTGCCAGCAGACACCGGGACAGGGTAAGAGCTTTCTTT. Translated, it gives CASRHRDRVRAFF. The chain carries TRBV6-5 and TRBJ1-1, with 9 bases fitting TRBD1. Germline V gene data show CDR1 as MNHEY and CDR2 as SVGAGI. J was trimmed by 10 bases and V by 6 bases; bases with no gene match: 9. The CDR3 contains 13 residues.

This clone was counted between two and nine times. Written as DNA, the CDR3 is TGTGCCAGCACACAGGGGAGAGGCACTGAAGCTTTCTTT. This codes for CASTQGRGTEAFF. This chain connects TRBV6-1 to TRBJ1-1; 7 nucleotides line up with TRBD1. CDR3 length: 13 amino acids. J was trimmed by 4 bases and V by 7 bases; bases with no gene match: 6. CDR1 MNHNS and CDR2 SASEGT come from the germline V gene.

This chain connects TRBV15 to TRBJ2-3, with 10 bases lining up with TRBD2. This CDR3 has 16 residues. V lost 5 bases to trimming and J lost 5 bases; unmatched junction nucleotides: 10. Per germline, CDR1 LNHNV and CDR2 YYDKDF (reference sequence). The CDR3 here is CATSVNSGGARDTQYF. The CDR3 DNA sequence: TGTGCCACCAGCGTAAACAGCGGGGGGGCGAGAGATACGCAGTATTTT.

As DNA, the CDR3 is TGTGCCAGCAAAGGCGCCCCAGATACGCAGTATTTT. Protein: CASKGAPDTQYF. The chain carries TRBV11-3 and TRBJ2-3; D remains ambiguous. The CDR3 contains 12 residues. V was trimmed by 7 bases and J by 4 bases, leaving 9 bases between them. Germline CDR1 reads SGHNT; CDR2 reads YENEEA. The variable domain in full, completed from reference TRBV11-3 and TRBJ2-3, reads EAGVVQSPRYKIIEKKQPVAFWCNPISGHNTLYWYLQNLGQGPELLIRYENEEAVDDSQLPKDRFSAERLKGVDSTLKIQPAELGDSAVYLCASKGAPDTQYFGPGTRLTVL.

The CDR3 DNA follows: TGTGCCAGCTCGTCAGGGCAGACATATGGCTACACCTTC. Amino acid sequence: CASSSGQTYGYTF. The V call is TRBV18, the J call TRBJ1-2; maybe TRBD1 (5 bases). V was clipped by 6 bases and J by 5 bases, with 13 bases between them. The CDR3 runs to 13 residues. Germline-derived CDR1 and CDR2 are KGHSH and LQKENI.

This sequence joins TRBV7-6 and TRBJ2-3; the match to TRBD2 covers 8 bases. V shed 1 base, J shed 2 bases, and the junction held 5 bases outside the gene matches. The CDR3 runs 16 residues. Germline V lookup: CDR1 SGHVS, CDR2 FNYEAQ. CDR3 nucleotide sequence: TGTGCCAGCAGCTTAGGAGCGGGAGTTGACACAGATACGCAGTATTTT. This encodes CASSLGAGVDTDTQYF. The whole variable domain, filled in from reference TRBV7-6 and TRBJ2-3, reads GAGVSQSPRYKVTKRGQDVALRCDPISGHVSLYWYRQALGQGPEFLTYFNYEAQQDKSGLPNDRFSAERPEGSISTLTIQRTEQRDSAMYRCASSLGAGVDTDTQYFGPGTRLTVL.